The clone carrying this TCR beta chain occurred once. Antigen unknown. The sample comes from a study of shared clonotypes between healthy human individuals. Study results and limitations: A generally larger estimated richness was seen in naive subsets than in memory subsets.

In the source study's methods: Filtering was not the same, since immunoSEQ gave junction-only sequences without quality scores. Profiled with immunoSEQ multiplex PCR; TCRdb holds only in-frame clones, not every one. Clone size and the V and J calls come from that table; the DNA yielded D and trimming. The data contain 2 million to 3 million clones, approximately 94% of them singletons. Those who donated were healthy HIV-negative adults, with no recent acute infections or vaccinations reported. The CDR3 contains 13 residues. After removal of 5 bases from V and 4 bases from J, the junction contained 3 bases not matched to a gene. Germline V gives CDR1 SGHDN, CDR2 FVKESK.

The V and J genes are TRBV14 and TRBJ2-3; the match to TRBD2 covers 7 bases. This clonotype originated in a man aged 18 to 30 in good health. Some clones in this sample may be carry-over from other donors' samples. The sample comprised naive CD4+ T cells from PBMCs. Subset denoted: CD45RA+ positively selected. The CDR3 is CASSWEGADTQYF. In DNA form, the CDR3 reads TGTGCCAGCAGCTGGGAGGGAGCAGATACGCAGTATTTT.